What follows are 28 T cell receptor beta chains derived from one specimen sequenced in a study of early T cells in non-severe SARS-CoV-2 infection (TCRdb year 2021). Libraries were constructed by 5' RACE. TCRdb names NextSeq 500 as the instrument used. TCRdb reworked the public reads: Q25 trimming with fastp, MiXCR clone assembly, productive beta chains retained. Each entry merges the rows of one CDR3 protein and shows their most common DNA and genes. This sample comprises 95,000 to 120,000 distinct CDR3 sequences, around 10% of them detected only once. 3% to 3.5% of the sample belongs to the ten largest clones. Material: whole blood. These receptors were collected from an adult who was a healthcare worker with PCR-confirmed SARS-CoV-2 infection or an uninfected control (not recorded which).

This clonotype showed up many times. The J gene is TRBJ1-5, the V gene TRBV10-2; 7 bases map to TRBD1. CDR1 and CDR2 from the germline V gene are WSHSY and SAAADI. J lost 2 bases, V lost 5 bases, and 3 bases had no gene match. This CDR3 region has 14 residues. The CDR3 DNA reads TGCGCCAGCAGTTGGACAGGCGGCAATCAGCCCCAGCATTTT. This sequence encodes CASSWTGGNQPQHF.

CDR3 region: CASSLTGTGFSGANVLTF. The DNA of the CDR3 is TGTGCCAGCAGTTTAACCGGGACAGGCTTCTCTGGGGCCAACGTCCTGACTTTC. The chain links TRBV27 to TRBJ2-6; TRBD1 matches 8 bases. CDR1 and CDR2 from the germline V gene are MNHEY and SMNVEV (reference sequence). J was trimmed by 0 bases and V by 2 bases; bases with no gene match: 6. The CDR3 sequence is 18 residues long.

This clonotype was found a few times. This chain connects TRBV7-9 to TRBJ1-1, with D tentatively TRBD1 (6 bases). Trimming left V 4 bases short and J 7 bases short, with 13 bases between. Germline V gene lookup returns CDR1 SEHNR and CDR2 FQNEAQ (reference sequence). The CDR3 spans 13 residues. Here the CDR3 DNA reads TGTGCCAGCAGCTACGGGGGGGCGGATGAAGCTTTCTTT. Its translation: CASSYGGADEAFF.

This clonotype was detected many times. This chain connects TRBV7-9 to TRBJ1-4, with TRBD1 identical over 7 bases. The V and J ends lost 5 bases and 3 bases, in that order; junction bases with no gene match: 9. The CDR3 consists of 16 residues. Germline loops: CDR1 SEHNR, CDR2 FQNEAQ (reference sequence). CDR3 coding DNA: TGTGCCAGCAGCCGAGGACAGGCCCGAGCTAATGAAAAACTGTTTTTT. This codes for CASSRGQARANEKLFF.

Many counts were recorded for this clonotype. The genes are TRBV6-1 and TRBJ2-7; no clear D gene. The CDR3 extends over 16 amino acids. CDR1 is MNHNS and CDR2 is SASEGT in the germline V gene. Trimming cost V 2 bases and J 0 bases, with 14 bases left between them. The CDR3 region has the DNA TGTGCCAGCAGTGAAACGAGGACCCTTATCTCCTACGAGCAGTACTTC. It encodes CASSETRTLISYEQYF.

J is TRBJ2-4 and V is TRBV6-7; D is tentatively TRBD1 or TRBD2 (5 bases each). TRBV6-7 is annotated as an ORF whose role is uncertain. CDR3 size: 18 residues. Between the trimmed V and J ends, which lost 2 bases and 0 bases, there was a span of 17 bases. The CDR3 DNA reads TGTGCCAGCAGTTACCCCCGGTGGGGGTGGACAGCCAAAAACATTCAGTACTTC. Encoded protein: CASSYPRWGWTAKNIQYF.

In its sample, this clonotype was seen many times. This chain connects TRBV19 to TRBJ1-5; the D is unclear. The CDR3 totals 12 residues. CDR1 is LNHDA and CDR2 is SQIVND in the germline V gene (reference sequence). Trimming took 8 bases from V and 4 from J, leaving 9 bases between them. The chain's CDR3 is CASSRVNQPQHF. In DNA form, the CDR3 reads TGTGCCAGTTCAAGGGTGAATCAGCCCCAGCATTTT.

In this sample, this clonotype turned up many times. The chain recombines TRBV29-1 with TRBJ2-2; 12 positions agree with TRBD2. CDR3 length: 16 amino acids. Trimming cost V 4 bases and J 6 bases; bases outside gene matches: 9. Germline V gene data show CDR1 as SQVTM and CDR2 as ANQGSEA. The DNA of the CDR3 is TGCAGCGTTGGGACTAGCGGGGTGGTGGGGGCCGGGGAGCTGTTTTTT. Translated: CSVGTSGVVGAGELFF.

This clonotype was found many times. The chain employs TRBV10-1 and TRBJ1-5, with D unclear. V was clipped by 8 bases and J by 6 bases, with 14 bases between them. CDR3 length: 13 amino acids. CDR1 is WNHNN, CDR2 SYGVQD, per germline (reference sequence). The CDR3 reads CASEGGSGQPQHF. The CDR3 nucleotides read TGCGCCAGCGAGGGCGGCTCCGGTCAGCCCCAGCATTTT.

The sample holds a few counts of this clonotype. The chain uses TRBV12-5 and TRBJ1-1; D perhaps matches TRBD1 (6 bases). Germline lookup yields CDR1 LGHNT and CDR2 FRNRAP. Trimming took off 2 bases at V and 3 bases at J, with 13 bases between the two ends. CDR3 length: 15 amino acids. Written as DNA, the CDR3 is TGTGCTAGTGGTTTGTCCCTGACAGGCCACACTGAAGCTTTCTTT. This gives the protein CASGLSLTGHTEAFF.

This clonotype showed up many times. The chain is built from TRBV9 and TRBJ1-3; D remains unclear. V dropped 3 bases and J dropped 0 bases, with 10 bases sitting between them. The CDR3 is made up of 15 amino acids. Per the germline V gene, CDR1 is SGDLS and CDR2 is YYNGEE. CDR3 residues: CASSEQPISGNTIYF. The CDR3 DNA is TGTGCCAGCAGCGAACAGCCTATCTCTGGAAACACCATATATTTT.

This clonotype was observed a handful of times. The chain uses TRBV10-2 and TRBJ2-6, with D uncertain. This CDR3 contains 14 residues. Trimming removed 8 bases from V and 0 bases from J, with 8 bases in between. Looked up from germline, CDR1 is WSHSY and CDR2 is SAAADI. This CDR3 is CASLGVSGANVLTF. The CDR3 DNA sequence: TGCGCCAGCTTGGGTGTCTCTGGGGCCAACGTCCTGACTTTC.

V and J are TRBV11-2 and TRBJ1-3; 7 bases match TRBD1. The V and J ends lost 10 bases and 0 bases, in that order; junction bases with no gene match: 21. The CDR3 runs 19 residues. Germline CDR1 is SGHAT and CDR2 is FQNNGV. Here the CDR3 reads CATRSGGTAFLGSGNTIYF. CDR3 DNA: TGTGCCACGCGGTCAGGTGGGACAGCCTTTCTTGGCTCTGGAAACACCATATATTTT.

This clonotype was seen repeatedly, ten times or more. The genes are TRBV6-6 and TRBJ2-7, with 11 bases identical to TRBD2. V lost 0 bases and J lost 2; bases outside the gene matches: 9. The CDR3 loop spans 18 amino acids. The germline V gene has CDR1 MNHNY and CDR2 SVGAGI (reference sequence). The CDR3 region is CASSYSGVAGGPAYEQYF. The CDR3 DNA sequence: TGTGCCAGCAGTTACTCGGGAGTAGCGGGAGGGCCTGCCTACGAGCAGTACTTC.

This clonotype was observed a handful of times. This chain connects TRBV6-2 or TRBV6-3 to TRBJ2-5; 8 bases map to TRBD1. The germline gives CDR1 MNHEY, CDR2 SVGEGT. The CDR3 runs 15 residues. Trimming removed 4 bases from V and 5 bases from J; junction bases left unmatched: 9. The CDR3 protein is CASSSRDRQRETQYF. The CDR3 coding sequence is TGTGCCAGCAGTTCGCGGGACAGGCAGAGGGAGACCCAGTACTTC.

This clonotype showed up just a few times. V usage is TRBV11-2 and J usage is TRBJ2-1; the D is unclear. This CDR3 is 16 amino acids long. From germline, CDR1 is SGHAT and CDR2 FQNNGV. V lost 5 bases, J lost 6 bases, and 20 bases lay in between. CDR3 nucleotides: TGTGCCAGCAGCCCAACCTACCGGACGGTCTCCAATGAGCAGTTCTTC. Its translation: CASSPTYRTVSNEQFF.

The chain couples TRBV7-8 to TRBJ2-7; maybe TRBD1 (5 bases). Germline V CDR1 and CDR2: SGHVS, FQNEAQ. Trimming took 3 bases from V and 3 from J, leaving 12 bases between them. This CDR3 is built from 14 residues. CDR3 DNA sequence: TGTGCCAGCAGCTTGGGGCGAGTTCACTACGAGCAGTACTTC. Amino acids: CASSLGRVHYEQYF.

This clonotype was found many times. The rearrangement links TRBV12-3 or TRBV12-4 to TRBJ2-7; D is ambiguous. This CDR3 is 12 amino acids long. Trimming cost V 1 base and J 3 bases, with 4 bases left between them. CDR3 bases: TGTGCCAGCAGTTTAGGACTCTACGAGCAGTACTTC. This translates into CASSLGLYEQYF.

V usage is TRBV11-3 and J usage is TRBJ2-1; 11 bases map to TRBD2. Looked up from germline, CDR1 is SGHNT and CDR2 is YENEEA. Trimming cost V 1 base and J 9 bases; bases outside gene matches: 5. CDR3 size: 15 residues. The CDR3 DNA reads TGTGCCAGCAGCTTAGTCGCCCTAGCGGGAGGTGAGCAGTTCTTC. Translation: CASSLVALAGGEQFF.

The rearrangement joins TRBV29-1 to TRBJ2-3, with D perhaps TRBD1 (6 bases). Germline CDR1 is SQVTM and CDR2 is ANQGSEA. The CDR3 length is 13 residues. Trimming stripped 3 bases from V and 4 bases from J, with 11 bases between. CDR3: CSVDFTGPDTQYF. The DNA of the CDR3 is TGCAGCGTTGATTTTACAGGGCCAGATACGCAGTATTTT.

This clonotype has a handful of counts. The chain links TRBV9 to TRBJ2-1, with D perhaps TRBD2 (5 bases). The CDR3 loop spans 16 amino acids. Trimming left V 4 bases short and J 6 bases short, with 20 bases between. CDR1 is SGDLS and CDR2 is YYNGEE in the germline V gene. The CDR3 sequence: CASSREGVKDSNEQFF. Here the CDR3 DNA reads TGTGCCAGCAGCAGAGAGGGTGTGAAAGATAGCAATGAGCAGTTCTTC.

This clonotype was seen many times. The chain has TRBV10-3 and TRBJ2-2; weak D call: TRBD1 (6 bases). Between the trimmed V and J ends, which lost 1 base and 4 bases, there was a span of 10 bases. The CDR3 sequence is 15 residues long. Germline CDR1 ENHRY, CDR2 SYGVKD. As DNA, the CDR3 is TGTGCCATCAGTGAGTTCAGGACAGTCACCGGGGAGCTGTTTTTT. It yields the protein CAISEFRTVTGELFF.

This clonotype has ten or more counts. The CDR3 DNA reads TGTGCCAGCACCGCGTACAACTATGGCTACACCTTC. It specifies CASTAYNYGYTF. V gene TRBV11-2 combines with J gene TRBJ1-2; no reliable D call. Germline loops: CDR1 SGHAT, CDR2 FQNNGV. Trimming removed 7 bases from V and 2 bases from J, with 8 bases in between. The CDR3 extends over 12 amino acids.

This clonotype was counted many times. This chain links TRBV11-3 with TRBJ2-2; D is ambiguous. V dropped 5 bases and J dropped 0 bases, with 4 bases sitting between them. This CDR3 contains 13 residues. Germline values: CDR1 SGHNT, CDR2 YENEEA. The CDR3 nucleotides read TGTGCCAGCAGCCCCACGAACACCGGGGAGCTGTTTTTT. Protein product: CASSPTNTGELFF.

The table lists this clonotype with a few counts. V usage is TRBV12-3 or TRBV12-4 and J usage is TRBJ1-2, with 11 positions matching TRBD1. The CDR3 consists of 14 residues. The J segment lost 4 bases and the V segment lost 6 bases, leaving 4 bases of the junction unmatched. In DNA, the CDR3 is TGTGCCAGCAGCCCCGGGACAGGGGGCTATGGCTACACCTTC. Protein sequence: CASSPGTGGYGYTF.

This clonotype was picked up many times. This chain connects TRBV7-8 to TRBJ1-5, with D possibly matching TRBD1 (6 bases). Trimming removed 3 bases from V and 3 bases from J, with 9 bases in between. In germline, CDR1 is SGHVS, CDR2 FQNEAQ. The CDR3 spans 14 residues. In nucleotides, the CDR3 is TGTGCCAGCAGCTTCGGGGGGCTCAATCAGCCCCAGCATTTT. Its translation is CASSFGGLNQPQHF.

This clonotype was detected a few times. This chain links TRBV25-1 with TRBJ1-4, with D hard to call. The germline CDR1 and CDR2 sequences are MGHDK and SYGVNS. V lost 1 base and J lost 3, with 9 bases in between. The CDR3 length is 15 residues. The CDR3 spells CASSEFGFSNEKLFF. As DNA, the CDR3 is TGTGCCAGCAGTGAATTTGGGTTTTCTAATGAAAAACTGTTTTTT.

This clonotype showed up many times. The rearrangement links TRBV11-1 to TRBJ2-1, with no clear D. CDR3 size: 16 residues. The germline gives CDR1 SGHAT, CDR2 FQDESV (reference sequence). The germline V and J ends were trimmed by 1 base and 0 bases, with 10 bases remaining between them. The CDR3 nucleotides are TGTGCCAGCAGCTTAGTGTCCATGAGCTCCTACAATGAGCAGTTCTTC. Its protein product is CASSLVSMSSYNEQFF.